This TCR beta chain comes out of a study of shared clonotypes between healthy human individuals. Study details: Each donor's CD8 memory used one plate, CD8 naive two, each CD4 subset three.

CD45RO-negative, CCR7-selected cells formed the naive CD8 fraction, which excluded terminally differentiated effector memory CD45RA+ cells. Germline V gene data show CDR1 as MNHEY and CDR2 as SMNVEV (reference sequence). The CDR3 runs 14 residues. After removal of 5 bases from V and 5 bases from J, the junction contained 8 bases not matched to a gene. Sequenced by immunoSEQ multiplex PCR; TCRdb stores in-frame clones only, minus some. Among hundreds of thousands of clones listed, 85% to 95% were seen once. Study findings and constraints: Generally, naive subsets (rather than memory subsets) showed larger estimated richness.

As for this clone: Its antigen is undetermined.

The genes are TRBV27 and TRBJ1-1, with TRBD1 matching over 7 bases. Sample: naive CD8+ T cells sorted from blood. This sequence was found in a woman aged 30 to 39 in good health. The CDR3 region has the DNA TGTGCCAGCAGTCCAGGGGGGCCTGGGACTGAAGCTTTCTTT. It is translated as CASSPGGPGTEAFF.